This record looks at one T cell receptor beta chain sequence and its context. Antigen specificity is unknown. Analyses pooled second doses at about 4 or about 12 weeks. Germline V CDR1 and CDR2: SGHTA, FQGNSA. The V gene lost 5 bases and the J gene lost 5 bases, with 3 bases spanning the gap. CDR3 length equals 11 residues. Using immunoSEQ multiplex PCR, the repertoire was profiled, and TCRdb retains in-frame clones only, with some absent. The sample yields 180,000 or so clones, approximately 90% seen once. This sample is part of a study of T cell responses to AZD1222 COVID-19 vaccine. General observations from the study: Following two doses of AZD1222, Spike-specific TCR breadth and depth rose. The sample set comprised mostly white British donors with more females, and clonal diversity was possibly underestimated. Baseline seropositives among AZD1222 recipients totaled only 5 to 7.

V gene TRBV7-2 combines with J gene TRBJ2-2; no reliable D call. The source of this sequence is an adult who received the AZD1222 COVID-19 vaccine. The source material was peripheral blood, sampled 28 days after the second AZD1222 dose. CDR3 amino acids: CASSRTGELFF. The CDR3 nucleotides are TGTGCCAGCAGCCGTACCGGGGAGCTGTTTTTT. The full variable domain, rest sourced from reference TRBV7-2 and TRBJ2-2, is GAGVSQSPSNKVTEKGKDVELRCDPISGHTALYWYRQSLGQGLEFLIYFQGNSAPDKSGLPSDRFSAERTGGSVSTLTIQRTQQEDSAVYLCASSRTGELFFGEGSRLTVL.